Listed below are T cell receptor beta chains from one sample, sequenced in a study of blood T cell repertoires in COVID-19. The table came from immunoSEQ multiplex PCR; TCRdb's copy has only in-frame clones and leaves some out. The sample has just over 95,000 clones; 81% are singletons. Sequencing was carried out using peripheral blood. The receptors originated from a man aged 55 to 70 with acute or convalescent COVID-19. The CDR3 runs from the conserved cysteine through the conserved F or W. D genes are given only for firm matches. Clone size appears in some rows only: once, few, many, or a class for an expanded clone.

TRBJ2-5 few NA TRBV11-2 TGTGCCAGCAGCTTAGATCTCGGGACCCAGTACTTC CASSLDLGTQYF
TRBJ1-6 NA TRBD1 TRBV6-5 TGTGCCAGCACCCGACAGGGTGGTAATTCACCCCTCCACTTT CASTRQGGNSPLHF
TRBJ2-1 few TRBD2 TRBV12-5 TGTGCTAGTGGTTTGGATGGGGCGGGAGGGTCCTACAATGAGCAGTTCTTC CASGLDGAGGSYNEQFF
TRBJ1-6 NA NA TRBV5-6 TGTGCCAGCAGCTTGAGGGGTCGACAGTATTCACCCCTCCACTTT CASSLRGRQYSPLHF
TRBJ2-1 NA NA TRBV3-1/TRBV3-2 TGTGCCAGCAGCCAAGCAGTGTACAATGAGCAGTTCTTC CASSQAVYNEQFF
TRBJ1-3 NA NA TRBV10-3 TGTGCCATCAGTGTAGAGGGCTCTGGAAACACCATATATTTT CAISVEGSGNTIYF
TRBJ2-7 NA NA TRBV18 TGTGCCAGCTCACTTCAGGGTTCCTACGAGCAGTACTTC CASSLQGSYEQYF
TRBJ2-3 NA TRBD1 TRBV18 TGTGCCAGCTCACCCCGGGACAGGGGGGGCACAGATACGCAGTATTTT CASSPRDRGGTDTQYF
TRBJ2-3 NA NA TRBV4-3 TGCGCCAGCAGCCAAGATGGGGTAGCAGGGGATACGCAGTATTTT CASSQDGVAGDTQYF
TRBJ2-3 NA TRBD2 TRBV19 TGTGCCAGTAGTATTCGGGGGGAGAGCACAGATACGCAGTATTTT CASSIRGESTDTQYF
TRBJ1-5 NA NA TRBV4-3 TGCGCCAGCAGCCAAGATCTGGCAGGGTATCAGCCCCAGCATTTT CASSQDLAGYQPQHF
TRBJ1-4 NA NA TRBV5-1 TGCGCCAGCAGCTTGAGTGAGCTCCCCGGGGGAAAACTGTTTTTT CASSLSELPGGKLFF
TRBJ2-7 NA NA TRBV5-1 TGCGCCAGCAGCGAGTCCTACGAGCAGTACTTC CASSESYEQYF
TRBJ2-5 NA NA TRBV9 TGTGCCAGCAGCGGCTTAGGGGTACGAGAGACCCAGTACTTC CASSGLGVRETQYF
TRBJ1-2 few NA TRBV6-5 TGTGCCAGCAGTCCCCTGGGGCACTATGGCTACACCTTC CASSPLGHYGYTF
TRBJ2-5 NA TRBD1 TRBV14 TGTGCCAGCAGCCAACTACAGAGAGCAGGGGGAGAGACCCAGTACTTC CASSQLQRAGGETQYF
TRBJ2-7 NA NA TRBV18 TGTGCCAGCTCACCCCCGGCGGGACAGCCGCAGCAGTACTTC CASSPPAGQPQQYF
TRBJ1-4 NA NA TRBV7-9 TGTGCCAGCAGCTTAGCGCAAGGACAGAGCGAACTGTTTTTT CASSLAQGQSELFF
TRBJ1-1 NA NA TRBV18 TGTGCCAGCTCACGCACGGGGGTCATCGAAGCTTTCTTT CASSRTGVIEAFF
TRBJ2-3 NA TRBD2 TRBV14 TGTGCCAGCAGCCAAGACAGCGGGACGAATAGGGATACGCAGTATTTT CASSQDSGTNRDTQYF
TRBJ1-1 NA TRBD1 TRBV10-1 TGCGCCAGCAGTGCGACCGACAGGGGATTCACTGAAGCTTTCTTT CASSATDRGFTEAFF
TRBJ1-1 NA TRBD1 TRBV4-3 TGCGCCAGCAGCCCGAAGAAGACAGGGAGGAATGAAGCTTTCTTT CASSPKKTGRNEAFF
TRBJ1-3 once NA TRBV29-1 TGCAGCGTTGGATCAGGCGTAACTGGAAACACCATATATTTT CSVGSGVTGNTIYF
TRBJ1-2 few TRBD1 TRBV5-6 TGTGCCAGCAGCCGATTCGCAGGGGGCGGAGATGGCTACACCTTC CASSRFAGGGDGYTF
TRBJ1-1 NA TRBD1 TRBV30 TGTGCCTGGTCGACAGGGGGCCGGACTGAAGCTTTCTTT CAWSTGGRTEAFF
TRBJ1-5 NA NA TRBV27 TGTGCCAGCAGTCCCCATCCTACAGGTGACAATCAGCCCCAGCATTTT CASSPHPTGDNQPQHF
TRBJ2-5 NA TRBD1 TRBV7-9 TGTGCCAGCAGCCACGGACAGGGCCAAGAGACCCAGTACTTC CASSHGQGQETQYF
TRBJ2-5 NA NA TRBV4-1 TGCGCCAGCAGCCAAGATCGCCAGGCTTCAGGGACCCAGTACTTC CASSQDRQASGTQYF
TRBJ2-3 NA TRBD1 TRBV19 TGTGCCAGTAGTGCCCAGGGGGACCTCACAGATACGCAGTATTTT CASSAQGDLTDTQYF
TRBJ2-1 NA TRBD2 TRBV24-1 TGTGCCACCAGTGACAATAGCGGGAGGTCCCCTGGGGAGCAGTTCTTC CATSDNSGRSPGEQFF
TRBJ1-2 once TRBD1 TRBV24-1 TGTGCCACCAGTGAAACCGGGACAGGGTATGGCTACACCTTC CATSETGTGYGYTF
TRBJ2-3 NA TRBD1 TRBV7-9 TGTGCCAGCAGCCCAAGGACAGGGAGCACAGATACGCAGTATTTT CASSPRTGSTDTQYF
TRBJ1-5 NA NA TRBV30 TGTGCCTGGAGCCTCGGACAATCAAATCAGCCCCAGCATTTT CAWSLGQSNQPQHF
TRBJ1-2 NA NA TRBV7-3 TGTGCCAGCAGCTCCCGACAGCTCGATGGCTACACCTTC CASSSRQLDGYTF
TRBJ1-3 NA NA TRBV5-1 TGCGCCAGCAGCATGGACAGCTCTGGAAACACCATATATTTT CASSMDSSGNTIYF
TRBJ1-2 NA NA TRBV5-1 TGCGCCAGCAGCTTGGCCCAAAAACAGGGTAGCTACACCTTC CASSLAQKQGSYTF
TRBJ1-1 NA NA TRBV19 TGTGCCAGTAGGTCCGATCAGTGGGCGAGTGAAGCTTTCTTT CASRSDQWASEAFF
TRBJ2-5 NA TRBD2 TRBV7-9 TGTGCCAGCAGCTTCGGGCTAGCGGACCAAGAGACCCAGTACTTC CASSFGLADQETQYF
TRBJ2-1 NA TRBD1 TRBV4-1 TGCGCCAGCAGCCAGTGGGACAGCTACAATGAGCAGTTCTTC CASSQWDSYNEQFF